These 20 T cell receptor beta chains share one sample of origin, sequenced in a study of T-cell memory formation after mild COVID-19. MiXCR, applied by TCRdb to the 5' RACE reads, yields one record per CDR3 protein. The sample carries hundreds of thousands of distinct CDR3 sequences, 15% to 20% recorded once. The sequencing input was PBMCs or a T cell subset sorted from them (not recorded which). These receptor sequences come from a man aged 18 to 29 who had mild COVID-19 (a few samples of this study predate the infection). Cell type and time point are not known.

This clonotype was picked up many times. The CDR3 nucleotides read TGCGCCAGCAGCCCGCGGACAGGGGGCGGAAACTACGAGCAGTACTTC. Protein product: CASSPRTGGGNYEQYF. The chain links TRBV5-1 to TRBJ2-7, with 11 bases lining up with TRBD1. This CDR3 has 16 residues. V lost 4 bases to trimming and J lost 3 bases; unmatched junction nucleotides: 9. Germline assignment: CDR1 SGHRS and CDR2 YFSETQ. Drawing the rest from reference TRBV5-1 and TRBJ2-7, the complete variable domain is KAGVTQTPRYLIKTRGQQVTLSCSPISGHRSVSWYQQTPGQGLQFLFEYFSETQRNKGNFPGRFSGRQFSNSRSEMNVSTLELGDSALYLCASSPRTGGGNYEQYFGPGTRLTVT.

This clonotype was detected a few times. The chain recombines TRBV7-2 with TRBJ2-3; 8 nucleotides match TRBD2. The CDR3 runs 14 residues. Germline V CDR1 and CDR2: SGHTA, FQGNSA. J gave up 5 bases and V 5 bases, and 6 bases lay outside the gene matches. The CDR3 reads CASSPTSEGDTQYF. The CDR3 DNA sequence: TGTGCCAGCAGCCCGACTAGCGAGGGAGATACGCAGTATTTT. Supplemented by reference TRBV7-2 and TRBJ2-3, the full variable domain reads GAGVSQSPSNKVTEKGKDVELRCDPISGHTALYWYRQSLGQGLEFLIYFQGNSAPDKSGLPSDRFSAERTGGSVSTLTIQRTQQEDSAVYLCASSPTSEGDTQYFGPGTRLTVL.

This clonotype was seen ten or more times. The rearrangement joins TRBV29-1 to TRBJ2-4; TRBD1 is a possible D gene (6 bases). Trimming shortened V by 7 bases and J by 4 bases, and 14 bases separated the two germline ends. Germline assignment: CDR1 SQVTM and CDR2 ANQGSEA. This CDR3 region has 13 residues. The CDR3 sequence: CSAWWQGKNIQYF. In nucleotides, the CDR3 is TGCAGCGCCTGGTGGCAGGGGAAAAACATTCAGTACTTC.

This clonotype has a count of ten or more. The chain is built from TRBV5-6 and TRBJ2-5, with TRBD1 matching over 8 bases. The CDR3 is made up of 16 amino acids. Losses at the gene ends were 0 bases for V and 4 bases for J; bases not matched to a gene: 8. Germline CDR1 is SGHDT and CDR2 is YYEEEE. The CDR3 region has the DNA TGTGCCAGCAGCTTGGGGCTGAACAGGGGGGCAGAGACCCAGTACTTC. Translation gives CASSLGLNRGAETQYF.

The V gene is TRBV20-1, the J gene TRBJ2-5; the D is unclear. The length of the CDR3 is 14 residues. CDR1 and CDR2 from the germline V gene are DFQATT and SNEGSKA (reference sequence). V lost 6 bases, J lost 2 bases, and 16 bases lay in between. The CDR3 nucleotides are TGCAGTGCGAGCTTCCAGACACCTCAAGAGACCCAGTACTTC. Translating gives CSASFQTPQETQYF.

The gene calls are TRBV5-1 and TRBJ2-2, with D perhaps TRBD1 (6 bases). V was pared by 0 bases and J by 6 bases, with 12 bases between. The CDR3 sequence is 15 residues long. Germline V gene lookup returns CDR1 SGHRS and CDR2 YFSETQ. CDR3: CASSLGLTGPGELFF. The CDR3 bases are TGCGCCAGCAGCTTGGGCCTAACAGGGCCCGGGGAGCTGTTTTTT.

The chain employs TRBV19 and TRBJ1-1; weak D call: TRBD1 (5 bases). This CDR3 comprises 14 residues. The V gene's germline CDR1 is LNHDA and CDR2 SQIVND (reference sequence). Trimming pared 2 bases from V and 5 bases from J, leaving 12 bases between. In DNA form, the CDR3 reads TGTGCCAGTAGTATACGGGACGCCAGGACTGAAGCTTTCTTT. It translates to CASSIRDARTEAFF.

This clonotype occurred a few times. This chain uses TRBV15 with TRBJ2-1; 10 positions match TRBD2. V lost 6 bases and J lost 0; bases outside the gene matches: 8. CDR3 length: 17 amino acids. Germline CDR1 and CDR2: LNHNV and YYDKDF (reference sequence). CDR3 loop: CATRASGGRSSYNEQFF. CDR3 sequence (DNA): TGTGCCACCAGGGCTAGCGGGGGCCGAAGCTCCTACAATGAGCAGTTCTTC.

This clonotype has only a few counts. CDR3 bases: TGCAGTGCTAGGACGGGTGCCCTTGTCACCGGGGAGCTGTTTTTT. Protein product: CSARTGALVTGELFF. The chain links TRBV20-1 to TRBJ2-2, with D unclear. Germline V gene data show CDR1 as DFQATT and CDR2 as SNEGSKA (reference sequence). The CDR3 has 15 residues. V shed 3 bases and J shed 4 bases, with 15 bases lying between them.

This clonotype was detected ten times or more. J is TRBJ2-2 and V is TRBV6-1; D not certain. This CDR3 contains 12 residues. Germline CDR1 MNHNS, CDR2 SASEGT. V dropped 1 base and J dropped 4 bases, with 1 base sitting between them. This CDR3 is CASSEVTGELFF. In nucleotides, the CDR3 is TGTGCCAGCAGTGAAGTCACCGGGGAGCTGTTTTTT.

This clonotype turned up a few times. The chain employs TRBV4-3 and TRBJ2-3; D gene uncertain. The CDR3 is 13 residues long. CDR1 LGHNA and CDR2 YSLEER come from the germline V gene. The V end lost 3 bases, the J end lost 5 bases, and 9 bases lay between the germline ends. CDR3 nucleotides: TGCGCCAGCAGCCATACTTATAAAGATACGCAGTATTTT. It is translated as CASSHTYKDTQYF.

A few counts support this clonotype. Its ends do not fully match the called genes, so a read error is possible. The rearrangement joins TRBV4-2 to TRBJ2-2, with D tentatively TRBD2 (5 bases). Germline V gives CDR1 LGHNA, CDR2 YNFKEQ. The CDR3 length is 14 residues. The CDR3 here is CATSKDSRSGELFF. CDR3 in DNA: TGTGCCACCAGCAAGGACTCCAGAAGCGGGGAGCTGTTTTTT.

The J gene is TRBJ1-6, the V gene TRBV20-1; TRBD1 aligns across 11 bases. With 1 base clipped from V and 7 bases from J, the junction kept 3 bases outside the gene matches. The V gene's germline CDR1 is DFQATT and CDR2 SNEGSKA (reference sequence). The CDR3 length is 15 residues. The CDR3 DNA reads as TGCAGTGCTAGAGTCCGGGACAGGGGGAATTCACCCCTCCACTTT. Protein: CSARVRDRGNSPLHF.

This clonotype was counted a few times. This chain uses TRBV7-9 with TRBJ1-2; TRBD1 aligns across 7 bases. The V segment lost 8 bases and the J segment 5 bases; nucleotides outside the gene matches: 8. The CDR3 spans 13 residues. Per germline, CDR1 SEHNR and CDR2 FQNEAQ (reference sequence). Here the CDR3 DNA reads TGTGCCAGCGGGCCCCAGGGGGGTTATGGCTACACCTTC. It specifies CASGPQGGYGYTF.

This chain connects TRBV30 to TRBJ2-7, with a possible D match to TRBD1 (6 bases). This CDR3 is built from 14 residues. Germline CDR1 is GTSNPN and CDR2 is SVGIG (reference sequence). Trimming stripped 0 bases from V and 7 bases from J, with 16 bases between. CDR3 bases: TGTGCCTGGAGTGTGGACAGCCCCCTTAGGGAGCAGTACTTC. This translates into CAWSVDSPLREQYF.

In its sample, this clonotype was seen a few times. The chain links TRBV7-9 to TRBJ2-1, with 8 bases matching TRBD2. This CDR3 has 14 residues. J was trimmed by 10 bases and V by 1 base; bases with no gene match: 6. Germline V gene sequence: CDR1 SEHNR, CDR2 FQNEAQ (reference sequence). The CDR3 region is CASSLGGGLSEQFF. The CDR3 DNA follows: TGTGCCAGCAGCTTAGGCGGGGGGCTATCCGAGCAGTTCTTC.

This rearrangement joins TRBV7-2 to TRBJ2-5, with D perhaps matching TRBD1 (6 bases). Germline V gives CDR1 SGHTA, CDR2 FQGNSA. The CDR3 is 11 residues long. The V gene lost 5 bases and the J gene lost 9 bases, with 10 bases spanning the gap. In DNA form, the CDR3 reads TGTGCCAGCAGCAATAAGGGGGCCCAGTACTTC. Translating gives CASSNKGAQYF. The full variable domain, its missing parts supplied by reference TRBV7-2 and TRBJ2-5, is GAGVSQSPSNKVTEKGKDVELRCDPISGHTALYWYRQSLGQGLEFLIYFQGNSAPDKSGLPSDRFSAERTGGSVSTLTIQRTQQEDSAVYLCASSNKGAQYFGPGTRLLVL.

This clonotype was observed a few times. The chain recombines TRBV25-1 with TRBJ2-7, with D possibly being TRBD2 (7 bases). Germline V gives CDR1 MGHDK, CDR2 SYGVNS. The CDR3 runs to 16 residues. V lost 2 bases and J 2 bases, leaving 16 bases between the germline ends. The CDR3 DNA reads TGTGCCAGCAGTGAAACTCAGGGGAGGGGGACCTACGAGCAGTACTTC. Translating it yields CASSETQGRGTYEQYF.

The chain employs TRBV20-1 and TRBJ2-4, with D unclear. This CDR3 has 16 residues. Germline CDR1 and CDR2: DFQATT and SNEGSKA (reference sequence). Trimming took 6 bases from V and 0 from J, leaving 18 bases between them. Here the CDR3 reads CSAIPRSELAKNIQYF. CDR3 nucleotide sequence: TGCAGTGCCATACCGCGCAGCGAACTAGCCAAAAACATTCAGTACTTC.

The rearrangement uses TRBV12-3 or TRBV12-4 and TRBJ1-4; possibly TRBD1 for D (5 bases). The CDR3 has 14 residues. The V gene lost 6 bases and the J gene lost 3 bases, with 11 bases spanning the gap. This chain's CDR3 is CASRRQSPNEKLFF. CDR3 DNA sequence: TGTGCCAGCAGGCGACAGAGCCCTAATGAAAAACTGTTTTTT.